This TCR beta chain was captured by sequencing in a study of OX40 agonist ivuxolimab in advanced cancers. This clone was seen only a few times. Germline V CDR1 and CDR2: MNHNS, SASEGT. The CDR3 totals 11 residues. Trimming stripped 11 bases from V and 0 bases from J, with 5 bases between. Clones were read by immunoSEQ multiplex PCR, and TCRdb kept only the in-frame ones, dropping some. This sample has around 38,000 clones, with over 80% found just once. Material: CD4+ or CD8+ T cells sorted from blood, obtained in a trial of the OX40 agonist ivuxolimab. This sequence was found in an adult with an advanced solid tumor such as melanoma, head and neck, liver or kidney cancer. V and J are TRBV6-1 and TRBJ1-3, with unresolved D. The CDR3 DNA sequence: TGTGCCTTTCTCTCTGGAAACACCATATATTTT. It specifies CAFLSGNTIYF.